Listed here are 15 T cell receptor beta chains from one sample, sequenced in a study of blood T cell repertoires in COVID-19. Assay used: immunoSEQ multiplex PCR; TCRdb lists only in-frame clones, some missing. The repertoire holds 200,000 to 300,000 clones, 85% to 90% seen once, with around 3.7% in the top ten. Sequencing was done on a sample of PBMCs or T cells enriched from blood (not recorded which). The receptors derive from a woman in her thirties with acute COVID-19.

V and J are TRBV5-4 and TRBJ2-7; D not resolved. CDR3 length: 14 residues. Per the germline V gene, CDR1 is SGHNT and CDR2 is YYREEE (reference sequence). The ends were cut back, 3 bases at V and 3 bases at J, with 13 bases in the middle. The DNA for the CDR3 is TGTGCCAGCAGCTCCCTTAGCCTTTACTACGAGCAGTACTTC. Translation: CASSSLSLYYEQYF.

The J gene is TRBJ1-3, the V gene TRBV5-1, with a weak D call TRBD1 (6 bases). V was pared by 0 bases and J by 3 bases, with 7 bases between. CDR3 length equals 14 residues. CDR1 SGHRS and CDR2 YFSETQ come from the germline V gene. The chain's CDR3 is CASSLDRVGNTIYF. Here the CDR3 DNA reads TGCGCCAGCAGCTTGGACAGGGTTGGAAACACCATATATTTT.

The rearrangement uses TRBV30 and TRBJ1-1; the D gene is possibly TRBD1 (6 bases). The CDR3 extends over 15 amino acids. Germline lookup yields CDR1 GTSNPN and CDR2 SVGIG (reference sequence). The V gene lost 4 bases and the J gene lost 6 bases, with 21 bases spanning the gap. This chain's CDR3 is CAWITDPGDFAEAFF. As DNA, the CDR3 is TGTGCCTGGATTACGGACCCAGGGGATTTCGCTGAAGCTTTCTTT.

The rearrangement links TRBV9 to TRBJ1-5, with 7 bases identical to TRBD1. The CDR3 has 14 residues. V was clipped by 4 bases and J by 7 bases; unmatched bases: 8. The V gene's germline CDR1 is SGDLS and CDR2 YYNGEE. CDR3 sequence: CASSQTGKGQPQHF. The CDR3 DNA sequence: TGTGCCAGCAGCCAGACAGGGAAGGGACAGCCCCAGCATTTT.

The V call is TRBV29-1, the J call TRBJ2-7; the D gene is possibly TRBD1 (6 bases). The germline V and J ends were trimmed by 4 bases and 1 base, with 11 bases remaining between them. CDR1 and CDR2 from the germline V gene are SQVTM and ANQGSEA. The CDR3 is 13 residues long. The CDR3 nucleotides are TGCAGCGTTGTGGGGGACACATCCTACGAGCAGTACTTC. It encodes CSVVGDTSYEQYF.

V gene TRBV3-1 (or the pseudogene TRBV3-2) combines with J gene TRBJ2-1; unclear D gene. Trimming removed 0 bases at V and 4 bases at J, with 10 bases between. CDR3 length equals 15 residues. The germline V gene encodes CDR1 LGHDT and CDR2 YNNKEL (reference sequence). The CDR3: CASSQDPNGYNEQFF. The CDR3 DNA is TGTGCCAGCAGCCAAGATCCGAACGGGTACAATGAGCAGTTCTTC.

The chain couples TRBV24-1 to TRBJ1-1, with D possibly being TRBD1 (6 bases). V shed 3 bases and J shed 7 bases, with 23 bases lying between them. Germline CDR1 KGHDR, CDR2 SFDVKD. The CDR3 contains 17 residues. The CDR3 spells CATSDNNGQRRAGEAFF. The CDR3 DNA is TGTGCCACCAGTGATAATAACGGACAGCGACGTGCTGGTGAAGCTTTCTTT.

This chain links TRBV5-6 with TRBJ2-1; 9 nucleotides agree with TRBD2. The CDR3 runs to 13 residues. Germline lookup yields CDR1 SGHDT and CDR2 YYEEEE. J gave up 10 bases and V 6 bases, and 8 bases lay outside the gene matches. The CDR3 coding sequence is TGTGCCAGCAAGGAGCAGCGGGGGGACGAGCAGTTCTTC. This translates into CASKEQRGDEQFF. The full variable domain, with the rest looked up from reference TRBV5-6 and TRBJ2-1, is DAGVTQSPTHLIKTRGQQVTLRCSPKSGHDTVSWYQQALGQGPQFIFQYYEEEERQRGNFPDRFSGHQFPNYSSELNVNALLLGDSALYLCASKEQRGDEQFFGPGTRLTVL.

The rearrangement links TRBV19 to TRBJ2-2, with D maybe TRBD1 (5 bases). The V end lost 7 bases, the J end lost 6 bases, and 12 bases lay between the germline ends. The V gene's germline CDR1 is LNHDA and CDR2 SQIVND (reference sequence). This CDR3 is built from 13 residues. The CDR3 sequence: CASKKGLPGELFF. The CDR3 coding sequence is TGTGCCAGTAAAAAGGGGCTCCCCGGGGAGCTGTTTTTT.

The rearrangement links TRBV6-5 to TRBJ1-6, with 9 bases lining up with TRBD1. Unmatched junction bases numbered 4, after V lost 0 bases and J lost 10 bases. The CDR3 runs 15 residues. The germline gives CDR1 MNHEY, CDR2 SVGAGI. The CDR3 protein is CASSYSTGGSSPLHF. The CDR3 DNA is TGTGCCAGCAGTTACTCGACAGGGGGAAGCTCACCCCTCCACTTT.

This chain joins TRBV7-9 and TRBJ1-5; the D is unclear. Germline V gene lookup returns CDR1 SEHNR and CDR2 FQNEAQ (reference sequence). The CDR3 runs to 12 residues. V lost 5 bases to trimming and J lost 7 bases, with 9 bases between them. CDR3 DNA: TGTGCCAGCAGCCAACGCGGACAGCCCCAGCATTTT. It translates to CASSQRGQPQHF.

The rearrangement links TRBV5-4 to TRBJ1-6, with no clear D. Trimming left V 5 bases short and J 2 bases short, with 8 bases between. Germline-derived CDR1 and CDR2 are SGHNT and YYREEE (reference sequence). The CDR3 covers 14 residues. The CDR3 is CASRHEAYNSPLHF. The CDR3 DNA reads as TGTGCCAGCAGACACGAGGCCTATAATTCACCCCTCCACTTT.

J is TRBJ2-7 and V is TRBV4-1; D gene unclear. V was clipped by 1 base and J by 5 bases, with 18 bases between them. This CDR3 comprises 16 residues. Germline V gene data show CDR1 as MGHRA and CDR2 as YSYEKL. CDR3 amino acids: CASSQGVRPGVDEQYF. The CDR3, as DNA: TGCGCCAGCAGCCAAGGGGTTAGGCCGGGTGTCGACGAGCAGTACTTC.

The chain uses TRBV7-8 and TRBJ2-2; 7 positions match TRBD2. Trimming took 4 bases from V and 4 from J; bases not matched to a gene: 9. This CDR3 is 16 amino acids long. Germline V gene sequence: CDR1 SGHVS, CDR2 FQNEAQ. CDR3 loop: CASSSRRGEGTGELFF. As DNA, the CDR3 is TGTGCCAGCAGCTCTCGTCGGGGGGAGGGCACCGGGGAGCTGTTTTTT.

V is TRBV19 and J is TRBJ1-5, with D tentatively TRBD1 (6 bases). Between the trimmed V and J ends, which lost 5 bases and 0 bases, there was a span of 17 bases. The CDR3 has 17 residues. Germline V gene sequence: CDR1 LNHDA, CDR2 SQIVND (reference sequence). The CDR3 sequence is CASSPNFDRYSNQPQHF. Here the CDR3 DNA reads TGTGCCAGTAGTCCAAACTTTGACAGGTATAGCAATCAGCCCCAGCATTTT.